This T cell receptor beta chain appears in the sequencing data of a study of T cell changes during pregnancy in multiple sclerosis. Between the trimmed V and J ends, which lost 7 bases and 3 bases, there was a span of 9 bases. This CDR3 spans 12 amino acids. Per germline, CDR1 MNHEY and CDR2 SMNVEV (reference sequence). The table came from immunoSEQ multiplex PCR; TCRdb's copy has only in-frame clones and leaves some out. The sample lists about 51,000 clones; around 90% were seen once. This rearrangement joins TRBV27 to TRBJ1-2; tentative D call: TRBD1 (5 bases). This receptor was obtained from a female donor with multiple sclerosis, enrolled in a pregnancy study. The input for sequencing was CD8+ T cells from peripheral blood mononuclear cells, taken in the second trimester of pregnancy. Here the CDR3 reads CASKGAYYGYTF. Written as DNA, the CDR3 is TGTGCCAGCAAAGGGGCCTACTATGGCTACACCTTC.